The 29 T cell receptor beta chains reported below all come from one sample, sequenced in a study of blood T cell repertoires in COVID-19. TCRdb's table, derived via immunoSEQ multiplex PCR, lists solely in-frame clones and lacks some. The sample lists some 82,000 clones, around 83% occurring once. The source material was peripheral blood. These TCRs come from an older man with active or convalescent COVID-19.

The J gene is TRBJ1-2, the V gene TRBV5-1, with D possibly matching TRBD1 (6 bases). CDR3 length: 15 residues. CDR1 is SGHRS, CDR2 YFSETQ, per germline. Trimming left V 3 bases short and J 4 bases short, with 16 bases between. CDR3 sequence (DNA): TGCGCCAGCAGCTCCAGCGGGGACACCACCTATGGCTACACCTTC. Protein: CASSSSGDTTYGYTF. Full variable domain (outside the CDR3, taken from reference TRBV5-1 and TRBJ1-2): KAGVTQTPRYLIKTRGQQVTLSCSPISGHRSVSWYQQTPGQGLQFLFEYFSETQRNKGNFPGRFSGRQFSNSRSEMNVSTLELGDSALYLCASSSSGDTTYGYTFGSGTRLTVV.

This chain uses TRBV9 with TRBJ2-1, with D possibly TRBD2 on 5 matching bases. The CDR3 sequence is 18 residues long. Germline CDR1 reads SGDLS; CDR2 reads YYNGEE. V lost 2 bases and J 2 bases, leaving 20 bases between the germline ends. The CDR3 reads CASSVNRLRSGAYNEQFF. CDR3 in DNA: TGTGCCAGCAGCGTCAATCGACTAAGGAGCGGAGCCTACAATGAGCAGTTCTTC.

V gene TRBV27 combines with J gene TRBJ1-1; possible D gene TRBD1, 6 bases. The CDR3 is 14 amino acids. Germline assignment: CDR1 MNHEY and CDR2 SMNVEV (reference sequence). Trimming took off 3 bases at V and 7 bases at J, with 15 bases between the two ends. The CDR3 protein is CASSFLTGLNEAFF. The CDR3 DNA is TGTGCCAGCAGTTTTCTCACAGGGCTGAATGAAGCTTTCTTT.

The chain combines TRBV5-1 with TRBJ2-5; 8 bases agree with TRBD2. The CDR3 is made up of 15 amino acids. After removal of 0 bases from V and 0 bases from J, the junction contained 1 base not matched to a gene. CDR1 is SGHRS and CDR2 is YFSETQ in the germline V gene. The CDR3 DNA reads as TGCGCCAGCAGCTTGGAGACTAGCGACCAAGAGACCCAGTACTTC. It codes for CASSLETSDQETQYF.

The rearrangement joins TRBV7-2 to TRBJ2-5; 10 bases are shared with TRBD2. This CDR3 is 17 amino acids long. V was clipped by 1 base and J by 7 bases; unmatched bases: 12. Germline V gives CDR1 SGHTA, CDR2 FQGNSA. CDR3 loop: CASSLGSPSGGARTQYF. The CDR3 DNA reads TGTGCCAGCAGCTTAGGCTCCCCGAGCGGGGGGGCCAGGACCCAGTACTTC.

The chain links TRBV4-1 to TRBJ2-5; TRBD2 aligns across 11 bases. The J segment lost 7 bases and the V segment lost 0 bases, leaving 10 bases of the junction unmatched. CDR1 is MGHRA, CDR2 YSYEKL, per germline. The CDR3 length is 17 residues. CDR3 sequence: CASSQDAATSGVGTQYF. Written as DNA, the CDR3 is TGCGCCAGCAGCCAAGACGCTGCGACTAGCGGGGTTGGGACCCAGTACTTC.

This chain links TRBV28 with TRBJ1-1; D call uncertain. CDR3 length: 12 amino acids. Germline CDR1 and CDR2: MDHEN and SYDVKM. Trimming removed 5 bases from V and 4 bases from J, with 8 bases in between. CDR3 loop: CASSEVVTEAFF. The DNA for the CDR3 is TGTGCCAGCAGTGAGGTGGTCACTGAAGCTTTCTTT.

The V and J genes are TRBV7-2 and TRBJ2-7, with TRBD2 matching over 7 bases. With 1 base clipped from V and 0 bases from J, the junction kept 6 bases outside the gene matches. The germline V gene encodes CDR1 SGHTA and CDR2 FQGNSA. The CDR3 totals 16 residues. CDR3 loop: CASSLEGSGFSYEQYF. CDR3 in DNA: TGTGCCAGCAGCTTAGAGGGTAGCGGGTTCTCCTACGAGCAGTACTTC.

This clone was seen a few times. The chain recombines TRBV2 with TRBJ1-1; the D gene is possibly TRBD1 (6 bases). Looked up from germline, CDR1 is SNHLY and CDR2 is FYNNEI. Deletions cut 5 bases from V and 3 bases from J, with 13 bases between. The CDR3 runs to 14 residues. CDR3 in amino acids: CASSTTGTYTEAFF. CDR3 DNA sequence: TGTGCCAGCAGTACGACAGGTACTTACACTGAAGCTTTCTTT.

This clone was recorded a few times. The rearrangement uses TRBV30 and TRBJ1-1; D is uncertain. Trimming left V 2 bases short and J 3 bases short, with 4 bases between. Germline CDR1 GTSNPN, CDR2 SVGIG (reference sequence). The CDR3 loop spans 11 amino acids. CDR3 residues: CAWSPYTEAFF. CDR3 DNA sequence: TGTGCCTGGAGTCCCTACACTGAAGCTTTCTTT.

Here the CDR3 DNA reads TGTGCCTCGGGACGTATTAGTGGTATTAGCGCTGAAGCTTTCTTT. Its protein is CASGRISGISAEAFF. The chain links TRBV30 to TRBJ1-1; tentatively, D is TRBD1 (5 bases). Trimming took 7 bases from V and 6 from J, leaving 24 bases between them. The CDR3 length is 15 residues. Germline CDR1 GTSNPN, CDR2 SVGIG (reference sequence).

The CDR3 protein is CAWARDRVGEQYF. The CDR3 coding sequence is TGTGCCTGGGCCCGGGACAGGGTTGGTGAGCAGTACTTC. This sequence joins TRBV30 and TRBJ2-7; 9 nucleotides agree with TRBD1. The CDR3 covers 13 residues. V lost 5 bases to trimming and J lost 7 bases; unmatched junction nucleotides: 9. Per germline, CDR1 GTSNPN and CDR2 SVGIG (reference sequence).

This clone was counted once. The chain combines TRBV6-5 with TRBJ2-5, with D possibly matching TRBD1 (5 bases). Germline V gives CDR1 MNHEY, CDR2 SVGAGI. The ends were cut back, 7 bases at V and 5 bases at J, with 14 bases in the middle. The CDR3 totals 13 residues. The CDR3 protein is CASTKKGMETQYF. The CDR3 DNA reads as TGTGCCAGCACCAAAAAGGGGATGGAGACCCAGTACTTC.

The chain combines TRBV6-6 with TRBJ1-5; D is possibly TRBD1 (5 bases). This CDR3 has 16 amino acids. CDR1 is MNHNY and CDR2 is SVGAGI in the germline V gene (reference sequence). V was cut by 2 bases and J by 2 bases, with 13 bases left in between. CDR3 DNA sequence: TGTGCCAGCAGTTACGGGGCAGGTCTGGGCAATCAGCCCCAGCATTTT. Encoded protein: CASSYGAGLGNQPQHF.

The chain's CDR3 is CSAGRGTEAFF. In nucleotides, the CDR3 is TGCAGTGCTGGTAGAGGCACTGAAGCTTTCTTT. V is TRBV20-1 and J is TRBJ1-1, with unresolved D. Trimming pared 5 bases from V and 4 bases from J, leaving 8 bases between. This CDR3 has 11 amino acids. Germline values: CDR1 DFQATT, CDR2 SNEGSKA (reference sequence).

V usage is TRBV19 and J usage is TRBJ1-3; D possibly corresponds to TRBD1 (5 bases). The germline V gene has CDR1 LNHDA and CDR2 SQIVND (reference sequence). There are 14 residues in the CDR3. The germline V and J ends were trimmed by 7 bases and 0 bases, with 10 bases remaining between them. The chain's CDR3 is CASIDSFSGNTIYF. The CDR3 bases are TGTGCCAGTATTGACAGCTTCTCTGGAAACACCATATATTTT.

The chain combines TRBV6-5 with TRBJ1-1; D unclear. V was pared by 4 bases and J by 2 bases, with 14 bases between. The germline V gene encodes CDR1 MNHEY and CDR2 SVGAGI. CDR3 length: 15 amino acids. CDR3 residues: CASSLFGEGNTEAFF. As DNA, the CDR3 is TGTGCCAGCAGTTTATTTGGGGAGGGAAACACTGAAGCTTTCTTT.

This clone was seen repeatedly, ten times or more. A far more abundant clone sits one base away, making this likely a read error. The DNA of the CDR3 is TGCGCCAGCTGCCCACTCCCGGGAGAAGAGACCCAGTACTTC. It encodes CASCPLPGEETQYF. J is TRBJ2-5 and V is TRBV4-3; D may be TRBD2 (6 bases). Germline CDR1 LGHNA, CDR2 YSLEER. The CDR3 runs 14 residues. The V and J ends lost 8 bases and 3 bases respectively, with 16 bases between them.

This clone was seen once. Other DNA sequences in this specimen translate into the identical CDR3. This sequence joins TRBV5-1 and TRBJ1-1, with a weak D call TRBD1 (5 bases). Deletions cut 0 bases from V and 1 base from J, with 7 bases between. The CDR3 is 14 residues long. Looked up from germline, CDR1 is SGHRS and CDR2 is YFSETQ. The CDR3 sequence is CASSLGGSNTEAFF. The DNA for the CDR3 is TGCGCCAGCAGCTTGGGGGGCTCGAACACTGAAGCTTTCTTT.

The chain's CDR3 is CASRPDSTVSGANVLTF. As DNA, the CDR3 is TGTGCCAGCAGACCCGACAGTACAGTCTCTGGGGCCAACGTCCTGACTTTC. V is TRBV2 and J is TRBJ2-6; D is perhaps TRBD1 (5 bases). CDR1 is SNHLY, CDR2 FYNNEI, per germline. V dropped 6 bases and J dropped 0 bases, with 15 bases sitting between them. This CDR3 is built from 17 residues.

The V call is TRBV6-2 or TRBV6-3, the J call TRBJ2-5, with TRBD2 matching over 11 bases. The CDR3 is 16 residues long. The germline CDR1 and CDR2 sequences are MNHEY and SVGEGT. With 6 bases clipped from V and 2 bases from J, the junction kept 8 bases outside the gene matches. The CDR3 DNA follows: TGTGCCAGCAGCACCCCGGGACTAGCGGATCAAGAGACCCAGTACTTC. This translates into CASSTPGLADQETQYF.

J is TRBJ1-3 and V is TRBV5-5, with 9 nucleotides matching TRBD1. The germline gives CDR1 SGHKS, CDR2 YYEKEE (reference sequence). The junction had 5 bases not matched to a gene; V was cut back by 4 bases and J by 0 bases. The CDR3 is made up of 16 amino acids. CDR3 bases: TGTGCCAGCAGCCTGACAGGGGGACTCTCTGGAAACACCATATATTTT. As protein: CASSLTGGLSGNTIYF. Drawing the rest from reference TRBV5-5 and TRBJ1-3, the complete variable domain is DAGVTQSPTHLIKTRGQQVTLRCSPISGHKSVSWYQQVLGQGPQFIFQYYEKEERGRGNFPDRFSARQFPNYSSELNVNALLLGDSALYLCASSLTGGLSGNTIYFGEGSWLTVV.

This chain joins TRBV5-1 and TRBJ1-2; the D is unclear. CDR1 is SGHRS, CDR2 YFSETQ, per germline. The CDR3 is 13 amino acids. V was clipped by 0 bases and J by 4 bases, with 7 bases between them. The CDR3 bases are TGCGCCAGCAGCTTGGATTGGAGCTATGGCTACACCTTC. Translating gives CASSLDWSYGYTF.

This chain uses TRBV25-1 with TRBJ1-6; D call uncertain. CDR3 length equals 15 residues. Per the germline V gene, CDR1 is MGHDK and CDR2 is SYGVNS. V lost 4 bases and J lost 7, with 14 bases in between. The DNA for the CDR3 is TGTGCCAGCAGTGGCTCGCACAGAAAAAATTCACCCCTCCACTTT. This encodes CASSGSHRKNSPLHF.

The V call is TRBV4-3, the J call TRBJ2-3; D is possibly TRBD1 (6 bases). CDR3 size: 20 residues. Germline V gene lookup returns CDR1 LGHNA and CDR2 YSLEER. V lost 0 bases and J lost 6, with 28 bases in between. CDR3 sequence reads: CASSQDLTGQGSVSRDTQYF. The CDR3 DNA reads TGCGCCAGCAGCCAAGATTTGACGGGGCAGGGGTCGGTGTCTAGGGATACGCAGTATTTT.

This sequence joins TRBV11-2 and TRBJ2-1, with 7 bases fitting TRBD1. Germline V lookup: CDR1 SGHAT, CDR2 FQNNGV. This CDR3 is 13 amino acids long. Germline trimming cut 2 bases from V and 9 bases from J; bases unmatched to any gene: 4. The CDR3 DNA sequence: TGTGCCAGCAGCTTATCTACAGGGGCTGAGCAGTTCTTC. Translated, it gives CASSLSTGAEQFF.

This clone was seen more than once but under ten times. The V call is TRBV6-1, the J call TRBJ1-2; D is uncertain. This CDR3 is 15 amino acids long. The V and J ends lost 2 bases and 0 bases respectively, with 10 bases between them. Germline V gene data show CDR1 as MNHNS and CDR2 as SASEGT. In DNA form, the CDR3 reads TGTGCCAGCAGTGAACCTGGCACCTCTAACTATGGCTACACCTTC. Encoded protein: CASSEPGTSNYGYTF.

The chain combines TRBV5-4 with TRBJ2-5; 9 nucleotides align to TRBD2. CDR1 and CDR2 from the germline V gene are SGHNT and YYREEE (reference sequence). J gave up 7 bases and V 4 bases, and 14 bases lay outside the gene matches. The CDR3 has 16 amino acids. The CDR3 coding sequence is TGTGCCAGCAGCCCTGGTGGAGCGGGGGGCCATACGACCCAGTACTTC. Its protein is CASSPGGAGGHTTQYF.

CDR3 sequence (DNA): TGCGCCAGCAGCCAAGTGATAGTAACAGATACGCAGTATTTT. It yields the protein CASSQVIVTDTQYF. V is TRBV4-1 and J is TRBJ2-3, with no clear D. The CDR3 is 14 amino acids. Per germline, CDR1 MGHRA and CDR2 YSYEKL. V was trimmed by 1 base and J by 3 bases, leaving 8 bases between them.